This T cell receptor (beta chain) originates from a study of T cell responses to AZD1222 COVID-19 vaccine. General study findings and limits: It was only a handful of AZD1222 recipients who were seropositive at baseline. In the spike-specific TCR repertoire, nearly half reportedly target unmutated variant regions. Among the donors, most were white British and more were female, and clonal diversity was possibly underestimated. CD4 TCRs linked to vaccination spanned spike, dominating at 160-218 and 743-854.

The CDR3 runs 15 residues. J gave up 4 bases and V 4 bases, and 6 bases lay outside the gene matches. Germline CDR1 and CDR2: SNHLY and FYNNEI. Concerning this clone: Its antigen is not known.

This table comes from immunoSEQ multiplex PCR, and its TCRdb copy is limited to in-frame clones, with some not included. The table includes 120,000 or so clones, 90% detected once. The TCR was taken from an adult in good health. The chain has TRBV2 and TRBJ2-3, with 9 nucleotides matching TRBD2. This sample comprised peripheral blood, obtained on day 0 of AZD1222 vaccination. The CDR3 is CASSGRTSAADTQYF. The CDR3 coding sequence is TGTGCCAGCAGTGGAAGGACTAGCGCGGCAGATACGCAGTATTTT.